This T cell receptor (beta chain) appears in the sequencing data of a study of T cell responses to AZD1222 COVID-19 vaccine. Study findings and constraints: Mapped onto spike, vaccine-associated CD4 TCRs spanned it and were dominant at 160-218 and 743-854. It should be noted that donors were predominantly white British and more often female, and clonal diversity was possibly underestimated. Nearly half of spike-specific TCRs reportedly target unmutated variant regions.

V was clipped by 5 bases and J by 5 bases, with 15 bases between them. Germline-derived CDR1 and CDR2 are ENHRY and SYGVKD. The CDR3 consists of 15 residues. Produced via immunoSEQ multiplex PCR; TCRdb's table is partial and in-frame only. The sample carries roughly 160,000 clones, 90% to 95% recorded once. Notes on this clone: The antigen is unknown.

The TCR sequence derives from an adult in good health. Sequencing used peripheral blood, obtained on day 0 of AZD1222 vaccination. The chain recombines TRBV10-3 with TRBJ2-2; D may correspond to TRBD1 or TRBD2 (6 bases each). This chain's CDR3 is CAISTYREATGELFF. Written as DNA, the CDR3 is TGTGCCATCAGTACCTACAGGGAGGCGACCGGGGAGCTGTTTTTT.